These 24 T cell receptor beta chains share one sample of origin, sequenced in a study of CD8+CD57+ T cells in acquired aplastic anemia. The template used for profiling TCR beta VDJ and CDR3 was genomic DNA. TCRdb re-analysed the reads in MiXCR, keeping a single row per CDR3 protein. The table includes roughly 300,000 distinct CDR3 sequences, 50% to 70% detected once. Sequencing input: sorted CD4+, CD8+, or CD8+CD57+ T cells (not recorded which) from PBMCs. Every receptor here comes from a human donor with severe aplastic anemia or a healthy control (not recorded which).

V is TRBV20-1 and J is TRBJ1-2; D is perhaps TRBD1 (5 bases). The germline V gene encodes CDR1 DFQATT and CDR2 SNEGSKA (reference sequence). The CDR3 is made up of 15 amino acids. Deletions cut 0 bases from V and 6 bases from J, with 17 bases between. This CDR3 is CSARDLGREGDGYTF. CDR3 DNA: TGCAGTGCTAGAGACCTGGGACGGGAAGGAGATGGCTACACCTTC.

J is TRBJ1-2 and V is TRBV10-2, with 10 bases aligning to TRBD1. V gave up 0 bases and J gave up 4 bases; unmatched junction bases: 14. The CDR3 covers 19 residues. Germline V CDR1 and CDR2: WSHSY, SAAADI. In nucleotides, the CDR3 is TGCGCCAGCAGTGAGTCAATCTGGGACAGGGGCCACAAGGGCTATGGCTACACCTTC. This encodes CASSESIWDRGHKGYGYTF.

V is TRBV6-6 and J is TRBJ1-5; 12 bases match TRBD1. V gave up 5 bases and J gave up 7 bases; unmatched junction bases: 9. The V gene's germline CDR1 is MNHNY and CDR2 SVGAGI (reference sequence). The CDR3 length is 16 residues. The CDR3 nucleotides are TGTGCCAGCAGTCCCGGGACAGGGGGCGAGAAACAGCCCCAGCATTTT. Translation: CASSPGTGGEKQPQHF.

CDR3 in DNA: TGTGCCAGTAGGAGCGGGGGGCAGCCCCAGCATTTT. This gives the protein CASRSGGQPQHF. The chain couples TRBV19 to TRBJ1-5; D possibly corresponds to TRBD1 (5 bases). CDR3 size: 12 residues. CDR1 is LNHDA, CDR2 SQIVND, per germline (reference sequence). V lost 6 bases and J 7 bases, leaving 10 bases between the germline ends.

This clonotype came up once. J is TRBJ1-1 and V is TRBV20-1; D remains unclear. Germline lookup yields CDR1 DFQATT and CDR2 SNEGSKA (reference sequence). CDR3 length equals 12 residues. V lost 6 bases and J lost 7, with 15 bases in between. Here the CDR3 DNA reads TGCAGTGCGCCTGGTGATGGAGGTGAAGCTTTCTTT. This sequence encodes CSAPGDGGEAFF.

V usage is TRBV5-4 and J usage is TRBJ1-6; D remains ambiguous. This CDR3 has 15 amino acids. V was trimmed by 4 bases and J by 7 bases, leaving 15 bases between them. Germline V lookup: CDR1 SGHNT, CDR2 YYREEE (reference sequence). CDR3 in DNA: TGTGCCAGCAGCCCCTACCCGAACTCCAATTCACCCCTCCACTTT. Amino acid sequence: CASSPYPNSNSPLHF.

Turning to this clonotype: This may be a read error, as it is one base from a much larger clone. The rearrangement uses TRBV12-3 or TRBV12-4 and TRBJ2-1; 10 positions agree with TRBD1. With 7 bases clipped from V and 7 bases from J, the junction kept 10 bases outside the gene matches. CDR3 length: 15 residues. The CDR3 bases are TGTGCCAGCAACCGCCAGGGACAGGGGTCTAATGAGCAGTTCTTC. This translates into CASNRQGQGSNEQFF.

This clonotype was detected ten times or more. The chain carries TRBV14 and TRBJ2-5, with no clear D. Trimming pared 3 bases from V and 5 bases from J, leaving 4 bases between. Germline CDR1 reads SGHDN; CDR2 reads FVKESK. The CDR3 is made up of 11 amino acids. The CDR3 bases are TGTGCCAGCAGCCATAAGGAGACCCAGTACTTC. Translating it yields CASSHKETQYF. The full variable domain, with the rest looked up from reference TRBV14 and TRBJ2-5, is EAGVTQFPSHSVIEKGQTVTLRCDPISGHDNLYWYRRVMGKEIKFLLHFVKESKQDESGMPNNRFLAERTGGTYSTLKVQPAELEDSGVYFCASSHKETQYFGPGTRLLVL.

The chain joins TRBV2 to TRBJ2-7, with 8 bases fitting TRBD1. This CDR3 is built from 15 residues. Germline CDR1 SNHLY, CDR2 FYNNEI. The V gene end was trimmed by 2 bases and the J gene end by 5 bases; junction bases not matched to a gene: 8. The DNA for the CDR3 is TGTGCCAGCAGTGAAATCGACAGGGGCCTCCACGAGCAGTACTTC. This sequence encodes CASSEIDRGLHEQYF.

This clonotype was counted between two and nine times. The chain's CDR3 is CASSDLHRGSPLHF. The CDR3 DNA reads as TGTGCCAGCAGTGACCTCCACAGGGGTTCACCCCTCCACTTT. This sequence joins TRBV25-1 and TRBJ1-6; 7 nucleotides line up with TRBD1. CDR3 length: 14 residues. CDR1 is MGHDK, CDR2 SYGVNS, per germline. With V trimmed by 3 bases and J by 9 bases, 5 bases remained unmatched.

This clonotype was recorded once. CDR3: CATSGGVTEAFF. The CDR3 DNA follows: TGTGCCACCTCAGGGGGGGTCACTGAAGCTTTCTTT. The rearrangement links TRBV7-9 to TRBJ1-1, with TRBD1 matching 7 bases. The trim removed 10 bases at V and 4 bases at J, leaving 6 bases unmatched. The CDR3 is 12 residues long. Germline loops: CDR1 SEHNR, CDR2 FQNEAQ (reference sequence).

This clonotype was counted many times. The chain links TRBV5-1 to TRBJ2-3, with D unresolved. Trimming took 3 bases from V and 2 from J, leaving 13 bases between them. Germline V gene sequence: CDR1 SGHRS, CDR2 YFSETQ. The CDR3 has 15 residues. The CDR3 region has the DNA TGCGCCAGCAGCTACCGCCACGGTGCCACAGATACGCAGTATTTT. This encodes CASSYRHGATDTQYF.

The sample holds many counts of this clonotype. V usage is TRBV24-1 and J usage is TRBJ2-5; TRBD1 is a possible D gene (5 bases). Between the trimmed V and J ends, which lost 4 bases and 2 bases, there was a span of 13 bases. Germline V lookup: CDR1 KGHDR, CDR2 SFDVKD. The length of the CDR3 is 15 residues. The CDR3 is CATSDPTENQETQYF. CDR3 coding DNA: TGTGCCACCAGTGACCCGACAGAAAATCAAGAGACCCAGTACTTC.

This clonotype has at least ten counts. The chain has TRBV6-2 or TRBV6-3 and TRBJ2-7; 9 nucleotides agree with TRBD2. The CDR3 covers 14 residues. The germline V gene encodes CDR1 MNHEY and CDR2 SVGEGT. Germline trimming cut 5 bases from V and 3 bases from J; bases unmatched to any gene: 5. This CDR3 reads CASSVAGENYEQYF. As DNA, the CDR3 is TGTGCCAGCAGTGTAGCGGGGGAGAACTACGAGCAGTACTTC.

V is TRBV5-6 and J is TRBJ1-2; D is undetermined. This CDR3 is 16 amino acids long. Germline V CDR1 and CDR2: SGHDT, YYEEEE. V dropped 4 bases and J dropped 0 bases, with 16 bases sitting between them. The CDR3 bases are TGTGCCAGCAGCGGAAACGGTCTGAAAGCTAACTATGGCTACACCTTC. Translated: CASSGNGLKANYGYTF.

This clonotype was recorded many times. V and J are TRBV11-1 and TRBJ2-7; TRBD1 matches at 10 bases. Germline CDR1 is SGHAT and CDR2 is FQDESV (reference sequence). V lost 4 bases to trimming and J lost 4 bases; unmatched junction nucleotides: 10. The CDR3 sequence is 16 residues long. The DNA of the CDR3 is TGTGCCAGCAGCTATAGACCCGGGACAGGGGCATACGAGCAGTACTTC. This sequence encodes CASSYRPGTGAYEQYF.

For the CDR3, the DNA is TGTGCCAGCAGCCAAGAGGGGACTATTAATGAAAAACTGTTTTTT. As protein: CASSQEGTINEKLFF. This sequence joins TRBV4-2 and TRBJ1-4; perhaps TRBD1 as D (5 bases). From germline, CDR1 is LGHNA and CDR2 YNFKEQ. V was pared by 0 bases and J by 4 bases, with 9 bases between. The CDR3 covers 15 residues.

This clonotype showed up just a few times. The genes are TRBV24-1 and TRBJ2-1; no firm D call. In germline, CDR1 is KGHDR, CDR2 SFDVKD. The CDR3 totals 12 residues. V lost 5 bases and J 4 bases, leaving 5 bases between the germline ends. Here the CDR3 reads CATSAGYNEQFF. The CDR3 DNA sequence: TGTGCCACCAGTGCTGGGTACAATGAGCAGTTCTTC.

This clonotype was detected ten times or more. The V call is TRBV20-1, the J call TRBJ1-6; no clear D gene. CDR3 length: 14 residues. The germline gives CDR1 DFQATT, CDR2 SNEGSKA (reference sequence). The V end was cut by 4 bases, the J end by 8 bases, with 15 bases between. The CDR3 reads CSANPHGKDSPLHF. The CDR3 nucleotides read TGCAGTGCTAACCCACACGGGAAGGATTCACCCCTCCACTTT.

This clonotype was detected many times. The chain couples TRBV5-8 to TRBJ2-7; D gene ambiguous. This CDR3 contains 15 residues. The ends were cut back, 2 bases at V and 0 bases at J, with 12 bases in the middle. Germline V gene lookup returns CDR1 SGHTS and CDR2 YDEGEE. The CDR3 coding sequence is TGTGCCAGCAGCTTTCGTGGGCAGAGCTCCTACGAGCAGTACTTC. Protein: CASSFRGQSSYEQYF. The entire variable domain, with the rest obtained from reference TRBV5-8 and TRBJ2-7, is as follows: EAGVTQSPTHLIKTRGQQATLRCSPISGHTSVYWYQQALGLGLQFLLWYDEGEERNRGNFPPRFSGRQFPNYSSELNVNALELEDSALYLCASSFRGQSSYEQYFGPGTRLTVT.

This clonotype was detected only a few times. With a much larger clone just one base away, this may be a read error. The rearrangement joins TRBV7-9 to TRBJ1-1; D possibly corresponds to TRBD1 (6 bases). The CDR3 contains 13 residues. Per germline, CDR1 SEHNR and CDR2 FQNEAQ (reference sequence). The DNA of the CDR3 is TGTGCCAGCGGCTTAGTGGGACAACCTGAAGCTTTCTTT. Translated, it gives CASGLVGQPEAFF.

There are many counts of this clonotype. The V and J genes are TRBV5-5 and TRBJ2-7; weak D call: TRBD2 (6 bases). Germline-derived CDR1 and CDR2 are SGHKS and YYEKEE (reference sequence). The V end lost 2 bases, the J end lost 7 bases, and 19 bases lay between the germline ends. The CDR3 covers 15 residues. CDR3: CASSLLGALGGEQYF. The CDR3 bases are TGTGCCAGCAGCTTATTAGGTGCCTTGGGGGGAGAGCAGTACTTC. Variable domain in full (rest from reference TRBV5-5 and TRBJ2-7): DAGVTQSPTHLIKTRGQQVTLRCSPISGHKSVSWYQQVLGQGPQFIFQYYEKEERGRGNFPDRFSARQFPNYSSELNVNALLLGDSALYLCASSLLGALGGEQYFGPGTRLTVT.

The rearrangement joins TRBV9 to TRBJ2-7; the D gene is possibly TRBD2 (6 bases). Trimming pared 2 bases from V and 0 bases from J, leaving 12 bases between. The V gene's germline CDR1 is SGDLS and CDR2 YYNGEE. CDR3 length equals 15 residues. CDR3 sequence (DNA): TGTGCCAGCAGCGTGGACTATTTCAGCTCCTACGAGCAGTACTTC. Its translation is CASSVDYFSSYEQYF.

Comment on this clonotype: One end of the junction fails to match germline, which may point to a read error. The chain recombines TRBV19 with TRBJ1-2; 9 bases are a match to TRBD1. Germline loops: CDR1 LNHDA, CDR2 SQIVND (reference sequence). This CDR3 is built from 15 residues. The DNA of the CDR3 is TGTGCCAGTAGTGTCGCCGGGACAGGGACCTATGGCTGCACCTTC. Its translation: CASSVAGTGTYGCTF. The complete variable domain, with remaining parts taken from reference TRBV19 and TRBJ1-2, reads DGGITQSPKYLFRKEGQNVTLSCEQNLNHDAMYWYRQDPGQGLRLIYYSQIVNDFQKGDIAEGYSVSREKKESFPLTVTSAQKNPTAFYLCASSVAGTGTYGCTFGSGTRLTVV.